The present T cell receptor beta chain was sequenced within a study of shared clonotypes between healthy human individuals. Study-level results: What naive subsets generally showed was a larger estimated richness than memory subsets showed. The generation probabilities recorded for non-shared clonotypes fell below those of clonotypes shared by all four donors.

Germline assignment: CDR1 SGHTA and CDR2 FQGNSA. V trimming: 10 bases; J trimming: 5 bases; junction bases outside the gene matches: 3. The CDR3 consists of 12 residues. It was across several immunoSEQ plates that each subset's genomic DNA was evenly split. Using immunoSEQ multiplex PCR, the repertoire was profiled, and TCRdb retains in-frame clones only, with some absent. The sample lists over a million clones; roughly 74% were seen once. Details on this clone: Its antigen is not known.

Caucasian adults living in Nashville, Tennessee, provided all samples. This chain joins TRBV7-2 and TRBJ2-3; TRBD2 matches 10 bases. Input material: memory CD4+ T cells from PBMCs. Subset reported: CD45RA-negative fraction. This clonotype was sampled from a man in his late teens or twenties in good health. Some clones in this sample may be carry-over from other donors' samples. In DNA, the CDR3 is TGTGCCATCCGACTAGCGGGAGATACGCAGTATTTT. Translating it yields CAIRLAGDTQYF. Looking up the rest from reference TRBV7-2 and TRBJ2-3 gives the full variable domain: GAGVSQSPSNKVTEKGKDVELRCDPISGHTALYWYRQSLGQGLEFLIYFQGNSAPDKSGLPSDRFSAERTGGSVSTLTIQRTQQEDSAVYLCAIRLAGDTQYFGPGTRLTVL.